The clone carrying this T cell receptor (beta chain) turned up a few times. Repertoires were generated with immunoSEQ multiplex PCR, while TCRdb's copy carries only in-frame clones and drops some. This sample yields 50,000 to 65,000 clones, of which around three quarters are seen a single time; about 1.7% belongs to the top ten. Time point described: baseline, week 1 (first vaccination visit). Treatment reported: pre-vaccination baseline after standard-of-care therapy. V dropped 1 base and J dropped 5; count of bases not matched to a gene: 0. This CDR3 is built from 12 residues. Germline CDR1 SQVTM, CDR2 ANQGSEA. This record belongs to a study of a mutant IDH1 vaccine in newly diagnosed glioma.

This sample comprised PBMCs, obtained from a glioma patient treated with radiotherapy, temozolomide or both. The chain couples TRBV29-1 to TRBJ2-3, with 7 bases matching TRBD2. This clonotype originated in a woman in her thirties or forties with glioma. The CDR3 DNA sequence: TGCAGCGTTGAAGGCGGGGGAGATACGCAGTATTTT. Translated: CSVEGGGDTQYF.